The next 23 T cell receptor beta chains were all read from a single sample in a study of cytomegalovirus exposure and HLA in healthy donors. It was with 60 Vbeta and 13 Jbeta primers that the PCR ran. Sequencing used immunoSEQ multiplex PCR; TCRdb keeps in-frame clones, though not all of them. The sample consists of 100,000 to 150,000 clones, about 81% of them appearing once. The sequenced material came from PBMCs. All receptors come from a woman in her 30s in good health and CMV-seronegative.

The CDR3: CASSQASGRAYGNEQFF. The CDR3 DNA sequence: TGCGCCAGCAGCCAAGCTAGCGGGAGGGCCTATGGGAATGAGCAGTTCTTC. The chain uses TRBV4-3 and TRBJ2-1; 12 nucleotides line up with TRBD2. Per germline, CDR1 LGHNA and CDR2 YSLEER. This CDR3 has 17 residues. V trimming: 1 base; J trimming: 7 bases; junction bases outside the gene matches: 8.

V and J are TRBV4-1 and TRBJ2-1; D gene ambiguous. The CDR3 runs to 13 residues. Per germline, CDR1 MGHRA and CDR2 YSYEKL. The V end was cut by 5 bases, the J end by 4 bases, with 9 bases between. This CDR3 is CASSLRLYNEQFF. The CDR3 DNA is TGCGCCAGCAGCTTACGACTGTACAATGAGCAGTTCTTC.

V usage is TRBV19 and J usage is TRBJ1-5; D is possibly TRBD1 (5 bases). The germline V gene encodes CDR1 LNHDA and CDR2 SQIVND (reference sequence). There are 13 residues in the CDR3. The V end lost 7 bases, the J end lost 3 bases, and 10 bases lay between the germline ends. CDR3 coding DNA: TGTGCCAGTAACCTAGGACACAATCAGCCCCAGCATTTT. Translation: CASNLGHNQPQHF.

The V call is TRBV4-2, the J call TRBJ2-5, with D possibly being TRBD2 (6 bases). Germline V gives CDR1 LGHNA, CDR2 YNFKEQ. V lost 0 bases and J lost 11, with 19 bases in between. This CDR3 comprises 15 residues. The CDR3: CASSQDKGSNREQYF. The CDR3 DNA follows: TGTGCCAGCAGCCAAGATAAGGGGAGTAATCGGGAGCAGTACTTC.

This clone was found once. The genes are TRBV2 and TRBJ1-4; D gene unclear. Germline assignment: CDR1 SNHLY and CDR2 FYNNEI. V lost 4 bases and J 4 bases, leaving 10 bases between the germline ends. The CDR3 extends over 14 amino acids. The CDR3 region has the DNA TGTGCCAGCAGTGCAAGGAGTGGTAATGAAAAACTGTTTTTT. Amino acid sequence: CASSARSGNEKLFF. The complete variable domain, with remaining parts taken from reference TRBV2 and TRBJ1-4, reads EPEVTQTPSHQVTQMGQEVILRCVPISNHLYFYWYRQILGQKVEFLVSFYNNEISEKSEIFDDQFSVERPDGSNFTLKIRSTKLEDSAMYFCASSARSGNEKLFFGSGTQLSVL.

V is TRBV6-5 and J is TRBJ1-1, with a weak D call TRBD1 (5 bases). Trimming left V 0 bases short and J 5 bases short, with 13 bases between. Per germline, CDR1 MNHEY and CDR2 SVGAGI. This CDR3 region has 15 residues. CDR3: CASSYSQTVRTEAFF. The CDR3 bases are TGTGCCAGCAGTTACTCCCAGACAGTTAGGACTGAAGCTTTCTTT.

The CDR3 sequence is CASSQGAYEQYF. DNA of the CDR3: TGTGCCAGCAGCCAGGGGGCATACGAGCAGTACTTC. V is TRBV7-8 and J is TRBJ2-7, with TRBD1 matching over 8 bases. The trim removed 5 bases at V and 4 bases at J, leaving 1 base unmatched. From germline, CDR1 is SGHVS and CDR2 FQNEAQ. The CDR3 length is 12 residues. Looking up the rest from reference TRBV7-8 and TRBJ2-7 gives the full variable domain: GAGVSQSPRYKVAKRGQDVALRCDPISGHVSLFWYQQALGQGPEFLTYFQNEAQLDKSGLPSDRFFAERPEGSVSTLKIQRTQQEDSAVYLCASSQGAYEQYFGPGTRLTVT.

V gene TRBV6-5 combines with J gene TRBJ1-4; a possible D gene is TRBD1 (6 bases). This CDR3 spans 14 amino acids. Germline V gene data show CDR1 as MNHEY and CDR2 as SVGAGI. Trimming removed 6 bases at V and 3 bases at J, with 11 bases between. CDR3 amino acids: CASSLGGPNEKLFF. The CDR3 DNA sequence: TGTGCCAGCAGCCTGGGGGGGCCTAATGAAAAACTGTTTTTT.

The chain joins TRBV27 to TRBJ2-3, with D possibly being TRBD2 (5 bases). Germline CDR1 reads MNHEY; CDR2 reads SMNVEV (reference sequence). V gave up 4 bases and J gave up 4 bases, with 12 bases separating them. This CDR3 region has 14 residues. In DNA, the CDR3 is TGTGCCAGCAGTTATTGGGAGTACGCAGATACGCAGTATTTT. This codes for CASSYWEYADTQYF.

V is TRBV15 and J is TRBJ2-2; TRBD2 matches 8 bases. V lost 3 bases, J lost 5 bases, and 11 bases stayed unmatched. The germline gives CDR1 LNHNV, CDR2 YYDKDF (reference sequence). The CDR3 spans 17 residues. CDR3 in DNA: TGTGCCACCAGCAGCCCGGGCCTAGCGGGTGTTACCGGGGAGCTGTTTTTT. Translation gives CATSSPGLAGVTGELFF.

The genes are TRBV5-1 and TRBJ2-1; 8 bases align to TRBD2. The germline V gene encodes CDR1 SGHRS and CDR2 YFSETQ. CDR3 length: 15 amino acids. V lost 8 bases to trimming and J lost 6 bases; unmatched junction nucleotides: 13. Here the CDR3 DNA reads TGCGCCAGTTTGCCCCGGGGGGGGGCCCGCAATGAGCAGTTCTTC. It yields the protein CASLPRGGARNEQFF. Together with reference TRBV5-1 and TRBJ2-1, the CDR3 gives the full variable domain: KAGVTQTPRYLIKTRGQQVTLSCSPISGHRSVSWYQQTPGQGLQFLFEYFSETQRNKGNFPGRFSGRQFSNSRSEMNVSTLELGDSALYLCASLPRGGARNEQFFGPGTRLTVL.

About this clone: Additional DNA sequences in this sample encode the identical CDR3. V gene TRBV2 combines with J gene TRBJ1-2; TRBD1 is a possible D gene (6 bases). The ends were cut back, 6 bases at V and 8 bases at J, with 16 bases in the middle. The V gene's germline CDR1 is SNHLY and CDR2 FYNNEI. This CDR3 comprises 13 residues. This chain's CDR3 is CASSDQGRRGYTF. CDR3 bases: TGTGCCAGCAGCGACCAGGGGCGAAGAGGCTACACCTTC.

The gene calls are TRBV5-1 and TRBJ2-5, with TRBD2 matching over 9 bases. In germline, CDR1 is SGHRS, CDR2 YFSETQ. The CDR3 is 14 residues long. J lost 5 bases, V lost 6 bases, and 8 bases had no gene match. CDR3 bases: TGCGCCAGCACCACAGCGGGGGGCAGGGAGACCCAGTACTTC. Its translation is CASTTAGGRETQYF. Combining the CDR3 with reference TRBV5-1 and TRBJ2-5 gives the whole variable domain KAGVTQTPRYLIKTRGQQVTLSCSPISGHRSVSWYQQTPGQGLQFLFEYFSETQRNKGNFPGRFSGRQFSNSRSEMNVSTLELGDSALYLCASTTAGGRETQYFGPGTRLLVL.

This clone was seen only a few times. The J gene is TRBJ1-3, the V gene TRBV5-1; maybe TRBD1 (6 bases). Trimming removed 0 bases at V and 8 bases at J, with 18 bases between. Germline CDR1 is SGHRS and CDR2 is YFSETQ. The CDR3 loop spans 16 amino acids. CDR3 region: CASSLEGRAGADTIYF. In DNA, the CDR3 is TGCGCCAGCAGCTTGGAAGGACGGGCGGGGGCGGACACCATATATTTT.

The chain employs TRBV4-1 and TRBJ1-2; TRBD1 agrees at 11 bases. CDR1 is MGHRA, CDR2 YSYEKL, per germline. The CDR3 consists of 17 residues. The V segment lost 2 bases and the J segment 8 bases; nucleotides outside the gene matches: 13. CDR3 nucleotides: TGCGCCAGCAGCCAAATAAACCGGGACAGGGGGAAGAAGGGCTACACCTTC. Its translation: CASSQINRDRGKKGYTF.

This clone showed up just once. This chain connects TRBV7-2 to TRBJ1-1; 8 positions agree with TRBD1. The germline V gene encodes CDR1 SGHTA and CDR2 FQGNSA. The CDR3 spans 13 residues. With 3 bases clipped from V and 3 bases from J, the junction kept 0 bases outside the gene matches. The CDR3 DNA sequence: TGTGCCAGCAGCTTGGACAGGGACACTGAAGCTTTCTTT. Protein: CASSLDRDTEAFF.

This rearrangement joins TRBV19 to TRBJ2-3; weak D call: TRBD2 (5 bases). This CDR3 has 13 amino acids. Trimming removed 7 bases at V and 5 bases at J, with 13 bases between. The V gene's germline CDR1 is LNHDA and CDR2 SQIVND (reference sequence). The CDR3 loop reads CASNPLRGDTQYF. The CDR3 region has the DNA TGTGCCAGTAACCCACTCCGGGGAGATACGCAGTATTTT. The full variable domain, completed using reference TRBV19 and TRBJ2-3, is DGGITQSPKYLFRKEGQNVTLSCEQNLNHDAMYWYRQDPGQGLRLIYYSQIVNDFQKGDIAEGYSVSREKKESFPLTVTSAQKNPTAFYLCASNPLRGDTQYFGPGTRLTVL.

DNA for the CDR3: TGTGCCAGCAGCTCTACTAGCACAGATACGCAGTATTTT. This codes for CASSSTSTDTQYF. The chain carries TRBV7-2 and TRBJ2-3; D is uncertain. CDR3 length: 13 residues. Trimming removed 4 bases at V and 0 bases at J, with 5 bases between. Per germline, CDR1 SGHTA and CDR2 FQGNSA.

The J gene is TRBJ1-2, the V gene TRBV7-2, with D maybe TRBD1 (5 bases). The germline CDR1 and CDR2 sequences are SGHTA and FQGNSA. V lost 5 bases and J 8 bases, leaving 12 bases between the germline ends. CDR3 length equals 12 residues. CDR3 bases: TGTGCCAGCAGCCTCCTGGACACAGGCTACACCTTC. Translating gives CASSLLDTGYTF.

CDR3 loop: CASCRRTTGMNTEAFF. For the CDR3, the DNA is TGTGCCAGCTGCCGAAGGACGACAGGCATGAACACTGAAGCTTTCTTT. The chain uses TRBV27 and TRBJ1-1; D might be TRBD1 (6 bases). CDR1 and CDR2 from the germline V gene are MNHEY and SMNVEV (reference sequence). Trimming left V 8 bases short and J 0 bases short, with 19 bases between. The length of the CDR3 is 16 residues.

The rearrangement joins TRBV19 to TRBJ1-1, with D tentatively TRBD1 (5 bases). The germline CDR1 and CDR2 sequences are LNHDA and SQIVND (reference sequence). V gave up 1 base and J gave up 1 base, with 10 bases separating them. The length of the CDR3 is 15 residues. The CDR3 protein is CASSIGTRGNTEAFF. The CDR3 region has the DNA TGTGCCAGTAGTATAGGAACAAGGGGGAACACTGAAGCTTTCTTT.

Worth noting for this clone: The germline gene is not matched at one end of the junction; a read error may be the cause. The rearrangement uses TRBV7-9 and TRBJ1-4, with D possibly TRBD1 on 5 matching bases. The CDR3 extends over 12 amino acids. Germline lookup yields CDR1 SEHNR and CDR2 FQNEAQ (reference sequence). The CDR3, as DNA: TGTTCCAGCAACAGGCGGAATGAAAAACTGTTTTTT. This codes for CSSNRRNEKLFF.

The chain carries TRBV19 and TRBJ2-2, with TRBD1 as a possible D gene (5 bases). The germline V gene has CDR1 LNHDA and CDR2 SQIVND (reference sequence). The germline V and J ends were trimmed by 7 bases and 5 bases, with 20 bases remaining between them. This CDR3 comprises 16 residues. The CDR3 DNA is TGTGCCAGTAAGGGGTACGCGGAGAGCCCGACCGGGGAGCTGTTTTTT. Encoded protein: CASKGYAESPTGELFF.